The source of this TCR beta chain is a study of T cells in Graves' hyperthyroidism and ophthalmopathy. Whole-study results and caveats: Ophthalmopathy and stable hyperthyroidism were told apart by a 13 V-J model.

This clonotype came up many times. Its antigen is currently unknown. V shed 6 bases and J shed 7 bases, with 27 bases lying between them. Germline V lookup: CDR1 MNHNY, CDR2 SVGAGI (reference sequence). The CDR3 consists of 18 residues. Regions amplified from RNA transcripts were the TCR beta CDR3 regions. First-round RT-PCR with HTBI primers amplified the TCR CDR3 region. TCRdb processed the multiplex PCR reads anew with MiXCR; each CDR3 protein has one entry. This table holds fewer than 550,000 distinct CDR3 sequences, roughly a quarter found once. PBMCs stemmed from approximately 10 ml fresh peripheral blood.

Sample: blood. The chain combines TRBV6-6 with TRBJ2-2; the D gene is possibly TRBD2 (6 bases). This clonotype was obtained from a woman in her 30s with Graves' ophthalmopathy. CDR3 in DNA: TGTGCCAGCAGCCATTCCGCAACTAGCTCCCGAAGAGACGGGGAGCTGTTTTTT. This codes for CASSHSATSSRRDGELFF.